Sequencing of this T cell receptor beta chain was carried out in a study of cytomegalovirus exposure and HLA in healthy donors. Findings and caveats of the study: Several V segments, TRBV6-2 and TRBV6-3 among them, could not be told apart and were dropped.

Of note for this clone: The antigen remains undetermined.

V lost 5 bases and J lost 0, with 13 bases in between. The CDR3 covers 15 residues. From germline, CDR1 is SGHRS and CDR2 YFSETQ. The PCR was carried out with 60 Vbeta primers and 13 Jbeta primers. The method was immunoSEQ multiplex PCR; TCRdb's version includes in-frame clones alone and lacks a portion of them. The sample lists approximately 100,000 clones, 60% to 75% occurring once. The sample taken for sequencing was PBMCs. The clonotype comes from a woman aged 40 to 50 in good health and CMV-seronegative. This rearrangement joins TRBV5-1 to TRBJ2-3, with D perhaps TRBD1 (6 bases). This CDR3 is CASRETGPSTDTQYF. CDR3 bases: TGCGCCAGCAGGGAGACAGGCCCTAGCACAGATACGCAGTATTTT.